Following are 3 T cell receptor beta chains from one sample sequenced in a study of Graves' ophthalmopathy and Graves' hyperthyroidism. The authors amplified TCR beta CDR3 regions from RNA transcripts. First-round RT-PCR relied on HTBI primers, and a second-round multiplex PCR came next. TCRdb called the multiplex PCR reads again in MiXCR, with one record for every CDR3 protein. This sample yields approximately 640,000 distinct CDR3 sequences, of which under 50% are seen a single time; more than 2.5% belongs to the top ten. The sample consisted of peripheral blood. The receptor source for this set is an adult man with Graves' ophthalmopathy.

This clonotype appeared many times. V gene TRBV20-1 combines with J gene TRBJ1-4; 8 nucleotides line up with TRBD1. This CDR3 contains 12 residues. Germline V gene lookup returns CDR1 DFQATT and CDR2 SNEGSKA (reference sequence). The J segment lost 4 bases and the V segment lost 8 bases, leaving 3 bases of the junction unmatched. The CDR3 is CSYRGGNEKLFF. In DNA form, the CDR3 reads TGCAGTTACAGGGGGGGTAATGAAAAACTGTTTTTT.

The CDR3 DNA reads as TGCAGCGTTGAACAGGGAATTGTGTCTGGCTACACCTTC. Its translation is CSVEQGIVSGYTF. V gene TRBV29-1 combines with J gene TRBJ1-2; D is perhaps TRBD1 (5 bases). V shed 2 bases and J shed 7 bases, with 14 bases lying between them. Per germline, CDR1 SQVTM and CDR2 ANQGSEA. This CDR3 is 13 amino acids long.

This clonotype appeared many times. The CDR3 spells CATSRDKGAYTGELFF. The CDR3 bases are TGTGCCACCAGCAGAGATAAGGGGGCCTACACCGGGGAGCTGTTTTTT. The chain is built from TRBV15 and TRBJ2-2; 7 bases align to TRBD1. Germline loops: CDR1 LNHNV, CDR2 YYDKDF (reference sequence). This CDR3 is 16 amino acids long. The ends lost 0 bases at V and 3 bases at J; junction bases unmatched: 4. Together with reference TRBV15 and TRBJ2-2, the CDR3 gives the full variable domain: DAMVIQNPRYQVTQFGKPVTLSCSQTLNHNVMYWYQQKSSQAPKLLFHYYDKDFNNEADTPDNFQSRRPNTSFCFLDIRSPGLGDTAMYLCATSRDKGAYTGELFFGEGSRLTVL.